The sequence of this T cell receptor (beta chain) was determined in a study of CD8+CD57+ T cells in acquired aplastic anemia. On the study more broadly: Around 3.2 ug was the average amount of DNA from sorted CD4+ and CD8+ cells. Healthy donors yielded some 9.9 million CD4+ cell reads on average.

This clonotype was counted only a few times. The antigen is not known. V lost 4 bases and J 5 bases, leaving 20 bases between the germline ends. Per the germline V gene, CDR1 is SGHVS and CDR2 is FNYEAQ. This CDR3 has 17 residues. Findings and limits, study-wide: Both patients and controls carried the same twenty-nine CD8+ CDR3 sequences. Controls and patients did not differ significantly in CD8+ Simpson's diversity.

The template used for profiling TCR beta VDJ and CDR3 was genomic DNA. TCRdb reprocessed the reads with MiXCR, giving one entry per CDR3 protein. The data show more than 40,000 distinct CDR3 sequences, around 70% seen once. This clonotype originated in a human donor in good health, serving as a control. Sample: sorted CD4+, CD8+, or CD8+CD57+ T cells (not recorded which) from PBMCs. J is TRBJ2-2 and V is TRBV7-6, with D possibly TRBD2 on 6 matching bases. In DNA form, the CDR3 reads TGTGCCAGCAGCTCGACTTTGGGTTTGGGGGGAACCGGGGAGCTGTTTTTT. It yields the protein CASSSTLGLGGTGELFF.